This T cell receptor (beta chain) originates from a study of blood T cell repertoires in COVID-19 (dated by TCRdb to 2020 to 2021). In terms of the full investigation: Samples from collaborators originated in the United States, Italy and Spain and spanned both the acute and convalescent phases of COVID-19. The material from the prospective study consisted of cDNA or gDNA derived from T cells, B-cell-depleted T cells, or PBMCs. Where HLA class I and class II types were available, the types were taken from metadata supplied by the sample provider, not from assay-based typing. Subjects who had been exposed to COVID-19, were actively infected with it, or had recovered from it provided the deeply sampled blood TCRbeta repertoires that made up the dataset. Nearly every sample came with metadata listing a de-identified subject ID, COVID-19 status, age in years and sex. The repertoires were released in a freely available public database intended as a resource for research on the immune response to SARS-CoV-2. The samples were drawn from the first 160 participants of the ongoing ImmuneRACE study and from over 950 subjects provided by 6 global collaborators. Broad study findings and their caveats: The quantity of clinical and demographic metadata differed by source and by participant and was supplied without curation.

Concerning this clone itself: Its cognate antigen has yet to be identified. Nothing much larger sits one base from this clone, and base qualities are not available.

The collaborating institutions used their own protocols to collect whole blood in K2EDTA tubes. For TCRbeta analysis, collaborators shipped samples as frozen whole blood, isolated PBMCs, or DNA extracted from either of those sample types. TCRbeta CDR3 regions were amplified from genomic DNA using the immunoSEQ Assay, a bias-controlled multiplex PCR. The original methods were these. Nucleated cell counts per sample were estimated from amplification of reference gene primers within the assay. Sequence reads were collapsed and filtered to measure the absolute abundance of every unique TCRbeta CDR3 rearrangement. Productive Simpson clonality was computed per sample as the square root of Simpson's diversity index over productive rearrangements. In its TCRdb copy, this immuneACCESS table keeps in-frame sequences only and misses some clones. Where compared with another copy, unresolved V genes explain less than half of these, and the others have no known cause. That table gives V, J and clone size, and the DNA gave D and trimming. The sample table lists approximately 220,000 clones, approximately 84% of them with a count of one. The biggest ten clones account for more than 2% of the sample.

Reading the germline V gene gives CDR1 MNHEY and CDR2 SVGAGI. The trim is 10 bases for V and 1 base for J, with a gap of 11 bases between the germline ends. The CDR3 numbers 13 residues from cysteine through phenylalanine. The entry retains the CDR3 DNA only, 39 bases that are in frame from base 1. Sample: peripheral blood. The TCR sequence derives from a woman in her sixties with acute or convalescent COVID-19. The rearrangement combines TRBV6-5 with TRBJ1-5; no D gene call is confident. The sequence in DNA is TGTGCCACCTGCGTCGGGAGCAATCAGCCCCAGCATTTT. The encoded protein is CATCVGSNQPQHF.